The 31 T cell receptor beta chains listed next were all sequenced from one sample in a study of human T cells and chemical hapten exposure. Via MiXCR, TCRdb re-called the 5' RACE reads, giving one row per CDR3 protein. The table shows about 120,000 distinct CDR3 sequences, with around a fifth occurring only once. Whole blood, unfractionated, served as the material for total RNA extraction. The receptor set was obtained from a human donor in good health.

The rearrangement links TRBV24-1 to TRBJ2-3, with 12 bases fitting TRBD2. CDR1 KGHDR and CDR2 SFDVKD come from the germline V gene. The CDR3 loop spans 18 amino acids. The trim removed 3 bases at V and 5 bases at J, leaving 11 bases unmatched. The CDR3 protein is CATSDIPSGRALGDTQYF. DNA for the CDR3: TGTGCCACCAGTGATATCCCTAGCGGGAGGGCCCTCGGAGATACGCAGTATTTT.

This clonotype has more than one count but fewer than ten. The CDR3 is CASSVQGGRSYEQYF. As DNA, the CDR3 is TGTGCCAGCAGTGTACAGGGGGGAAGGTCCTACGAGCAGTACTTC. V is TRBV27 and J is TRBJ2-7; TRBD1 matches 8 bases. The CDR3 loop spans 15 amino acids. Trimming at V came to 5 bases and at J to 1 base, leaving 7 bases not matched to a gene. In germline, CDR1 is MNHEY, CDR2 SMNVEV (reference sequence).

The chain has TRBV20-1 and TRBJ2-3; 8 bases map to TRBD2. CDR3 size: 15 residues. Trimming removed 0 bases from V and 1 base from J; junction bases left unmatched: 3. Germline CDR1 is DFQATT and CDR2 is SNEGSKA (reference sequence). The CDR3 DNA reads TGCAGTGCTAGAGATGGAGCGGGAGGCACAGATACGCAGTATTTT. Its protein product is CSARDGAGGTDTQYF.

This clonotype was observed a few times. CDR3 region: CASSQADSGVGGDTQYF. The CDR3 DNA reads as TGTGCCAGCAGCCAAGCGGATAGCGGGGTTGGAGGAGATACGCAGTATTTT. The chain couples TRBV3-1 to TRBJ2-3, with TRBD2 matching over 8 bases. Germline CDR1 and CDR2: LGHDT and YNNKEL (reference sequence). This CDR3 is 17 amino acids long. V shed 1 base, J shed 5 bases, and the junction held 11 bases outside the gene matches.

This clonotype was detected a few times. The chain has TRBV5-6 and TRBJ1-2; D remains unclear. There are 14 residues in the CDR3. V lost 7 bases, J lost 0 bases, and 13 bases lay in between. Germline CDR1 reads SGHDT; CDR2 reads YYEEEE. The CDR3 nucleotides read TGTGCCAGCCGTCCGGAGAGAGCTAACTATGGCTACACCTTC. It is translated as CASRPERANYGYTF.

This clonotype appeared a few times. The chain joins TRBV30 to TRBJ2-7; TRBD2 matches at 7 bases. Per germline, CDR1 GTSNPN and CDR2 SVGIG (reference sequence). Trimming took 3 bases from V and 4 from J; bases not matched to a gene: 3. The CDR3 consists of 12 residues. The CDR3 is CAWSAGGYEQYF. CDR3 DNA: TGTGCCTGGAGCGCCGGGGGGTACGAGCAGTACTTC.

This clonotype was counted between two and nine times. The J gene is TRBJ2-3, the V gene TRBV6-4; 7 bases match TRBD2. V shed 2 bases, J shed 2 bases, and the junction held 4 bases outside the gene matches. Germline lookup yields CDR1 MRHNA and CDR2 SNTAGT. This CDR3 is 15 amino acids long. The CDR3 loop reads CASSDGGSDTDTQYF. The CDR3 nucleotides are TGTGCCAGCAGTGACGGCGGGAGCGACACAGATACGCAGTATTTT.

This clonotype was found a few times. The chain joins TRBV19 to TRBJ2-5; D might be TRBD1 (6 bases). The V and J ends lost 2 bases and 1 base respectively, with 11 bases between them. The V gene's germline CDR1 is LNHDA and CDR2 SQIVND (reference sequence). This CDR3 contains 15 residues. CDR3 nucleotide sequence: TGTGCCAGTAGTATATTCGGGACACCCCAAGAGACCCAGTACTTC. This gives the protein CASSIFGTPQETQYF.

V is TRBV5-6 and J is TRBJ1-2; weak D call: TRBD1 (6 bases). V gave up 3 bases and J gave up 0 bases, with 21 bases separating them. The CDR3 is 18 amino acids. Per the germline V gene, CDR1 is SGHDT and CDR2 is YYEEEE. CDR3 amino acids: CASSSYLGTGPTNYGYTF. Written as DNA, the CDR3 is TGTGCCAGCAGCTCCTATCTGGGAACAGGGCCCACTAACTATGGCTACACCTTC.

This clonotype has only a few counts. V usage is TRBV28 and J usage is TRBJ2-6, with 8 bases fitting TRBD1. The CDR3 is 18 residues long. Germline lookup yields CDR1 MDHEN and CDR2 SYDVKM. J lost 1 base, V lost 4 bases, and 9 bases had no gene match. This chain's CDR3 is CASSSPPGGSSGANVLTF. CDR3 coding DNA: TGTGCCAGCAGTTCCCCCCCAGGGGGCTCTTCTGGGGCCAACGTCCTGACTTTC. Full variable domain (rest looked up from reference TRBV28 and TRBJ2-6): DVKVTQSSRYLVKRTGEKVFLECVQDMDHENMFWYRQDPGLGLRLIYFSYDVKMKEKGDIPEGYSVSREKKERFSLILESASTNQTSMYLCASSSPPGGSSGANVLTFGAGSRLTVL.

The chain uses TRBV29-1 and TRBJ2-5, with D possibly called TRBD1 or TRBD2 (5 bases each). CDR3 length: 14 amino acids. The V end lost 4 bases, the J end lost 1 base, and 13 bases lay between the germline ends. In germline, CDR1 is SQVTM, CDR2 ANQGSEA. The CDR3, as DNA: TGCAGCGTTGTCCTGGGACCTAGCCAAGAGACCCAGTACTTC. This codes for CSVVLGPSQETQYF.

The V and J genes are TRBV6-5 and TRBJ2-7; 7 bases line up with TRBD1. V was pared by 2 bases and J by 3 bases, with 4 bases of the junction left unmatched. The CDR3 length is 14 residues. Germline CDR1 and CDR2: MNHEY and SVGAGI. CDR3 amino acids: CASSYSYRGYEQYF. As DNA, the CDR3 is TGTGCCAGCAGTTACAGCTACAGGGGCTACGAGCAGTACTTC.

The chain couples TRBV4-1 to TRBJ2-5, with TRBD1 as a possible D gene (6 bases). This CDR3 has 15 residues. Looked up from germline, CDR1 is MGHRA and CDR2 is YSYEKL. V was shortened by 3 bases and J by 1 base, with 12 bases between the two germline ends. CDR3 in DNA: TGCGCCAGCAGCCAGCCCGACAGGATCCAAGAGACCCAGTACTTC. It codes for CASSQPDRIQETQYF.

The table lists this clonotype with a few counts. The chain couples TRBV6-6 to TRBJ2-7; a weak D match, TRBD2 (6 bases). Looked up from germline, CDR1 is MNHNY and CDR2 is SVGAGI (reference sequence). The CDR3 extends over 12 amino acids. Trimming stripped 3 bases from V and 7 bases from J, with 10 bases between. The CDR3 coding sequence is TGTGCCAGCAGTTATCCGGGGGAAGAGCAGTACTTC. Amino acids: CASSYPGEEQYF.

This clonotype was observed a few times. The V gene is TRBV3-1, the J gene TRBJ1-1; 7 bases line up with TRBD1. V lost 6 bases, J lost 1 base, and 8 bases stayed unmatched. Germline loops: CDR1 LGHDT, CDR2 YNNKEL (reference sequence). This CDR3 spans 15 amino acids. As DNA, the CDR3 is TGTGCCAGCAGACCCTCGACAGGGCCGAACACTGAAGCTTTCTTT. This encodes CASRPSTGPNTEAFF.

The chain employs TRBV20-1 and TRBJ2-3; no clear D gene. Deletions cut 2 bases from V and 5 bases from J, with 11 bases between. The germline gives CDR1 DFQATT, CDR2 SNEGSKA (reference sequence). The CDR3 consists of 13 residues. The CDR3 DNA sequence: TGCAGTGCTAGACGGGCTTTCGGAGATACGCAGTATTTT. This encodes CSARRAFGDTQYF.

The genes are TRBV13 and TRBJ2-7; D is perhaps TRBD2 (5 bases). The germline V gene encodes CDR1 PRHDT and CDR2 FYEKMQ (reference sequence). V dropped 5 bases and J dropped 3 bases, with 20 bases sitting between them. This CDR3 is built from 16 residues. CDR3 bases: TGTGCCAGCAGCCTAACACCGAGCGGTTCGGTCTACGAGCAGTACTTC. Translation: CASSLTPSGSVYEQYF.

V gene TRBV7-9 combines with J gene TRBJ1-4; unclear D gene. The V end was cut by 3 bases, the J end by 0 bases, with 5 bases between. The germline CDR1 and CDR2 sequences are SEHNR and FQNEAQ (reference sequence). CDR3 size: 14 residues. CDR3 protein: CASSFTATNEKLFF. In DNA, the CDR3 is TGTGCCAGCAGCTTCACTGCAACTAATGAAAAACTGTTTTTT.

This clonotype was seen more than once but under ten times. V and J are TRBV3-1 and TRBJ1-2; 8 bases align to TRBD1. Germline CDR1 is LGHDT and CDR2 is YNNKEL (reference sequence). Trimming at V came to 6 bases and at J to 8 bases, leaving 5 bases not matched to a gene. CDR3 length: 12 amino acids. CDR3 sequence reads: CASRSTGEGYTF. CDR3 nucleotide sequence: TGTGCCAGCAGATCGACAGGGGAAGGCTACACCTTC.

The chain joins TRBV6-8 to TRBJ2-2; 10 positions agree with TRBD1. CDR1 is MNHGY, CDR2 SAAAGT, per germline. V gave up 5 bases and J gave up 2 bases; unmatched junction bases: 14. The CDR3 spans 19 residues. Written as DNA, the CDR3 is TGTGCCAGCAGTAAACCGGGACAGGGGAAGAGTGGTAACACCGGGGAGCTGTTTTTT. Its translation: CASSKPGQGKSGNTGELFF.

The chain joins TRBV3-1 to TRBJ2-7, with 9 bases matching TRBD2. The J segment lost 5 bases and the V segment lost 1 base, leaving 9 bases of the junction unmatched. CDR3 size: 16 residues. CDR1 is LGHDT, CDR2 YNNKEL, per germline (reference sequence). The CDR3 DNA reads TGTGCCAGCAGCCAAGGACTAGCGGACCCATTGGACGAGCAGTACTTC. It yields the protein CASSQGLADPLDEQYF.

CDR3: CASLSGTASYEQYF. DNA for the CDR3: TGTGCCAGCCTATCCGGGACAGCCTCCTACGAGCAGTACTTC. The J gene is TRBJ2-7, the V gene TRBV28; TRBD1 matches 7 bases. The CDR3 is made up of 14 amino acids. The V gene's germline CDR1 is MDHEN and CDR2 SYDVKM. V lost 8 bases and J lost 0; bases outside the gene matches: 7. Combining the CDR3 with reference TRBV28 and TRBJ2-7 gives the whole variable domain DVKVTQSSRYLVKRTGEKVFLECVQDMDHENMFWYRQDPGLGLRLIYFSYDVKMKEKGDIPEGYSVSREKKERFSLILESASTNQTSMYLCASLSGTASYEQYFGPGTRLTVT.

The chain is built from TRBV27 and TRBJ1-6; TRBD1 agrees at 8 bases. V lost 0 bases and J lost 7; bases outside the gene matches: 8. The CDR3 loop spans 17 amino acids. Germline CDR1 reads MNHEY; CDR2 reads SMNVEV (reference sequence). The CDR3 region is CASSLSKVTGGNSPLHF. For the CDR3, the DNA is TGTGCCAGCAGTTTATCGAAAGTTACAGGGGGGAATTCACCCCTCCACTTT.

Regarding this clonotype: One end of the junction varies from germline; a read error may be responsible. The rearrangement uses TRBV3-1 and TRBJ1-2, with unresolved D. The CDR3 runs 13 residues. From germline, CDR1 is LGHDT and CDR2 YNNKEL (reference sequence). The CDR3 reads CDSSQVKSYGYTF. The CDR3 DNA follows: TGTGACAGCAGCCAAGTTAAAAGCTATGGCTACACCTTC.

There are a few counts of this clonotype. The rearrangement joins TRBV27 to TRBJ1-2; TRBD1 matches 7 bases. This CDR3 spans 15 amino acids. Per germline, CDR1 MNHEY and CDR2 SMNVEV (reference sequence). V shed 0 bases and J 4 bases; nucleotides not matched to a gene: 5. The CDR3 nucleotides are TGTGCCAGCAGTTTATCGCCAGGGGGTACCTATGGCTACACCTTC. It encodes CASSLSPGGTYGYTF.

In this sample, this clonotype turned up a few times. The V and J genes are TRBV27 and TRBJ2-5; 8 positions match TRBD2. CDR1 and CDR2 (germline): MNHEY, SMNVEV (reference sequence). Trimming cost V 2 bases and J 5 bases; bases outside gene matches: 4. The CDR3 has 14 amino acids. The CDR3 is CASSLLAGGETQYF. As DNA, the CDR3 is TGTGCCAGCAGTTTACTGGCGGGAGGTGAGACCCAGTACTTC.

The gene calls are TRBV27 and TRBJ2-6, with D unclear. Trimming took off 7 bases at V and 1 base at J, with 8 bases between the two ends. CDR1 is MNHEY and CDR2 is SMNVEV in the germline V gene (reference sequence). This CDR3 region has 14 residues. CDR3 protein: CASKAASGANVLTF. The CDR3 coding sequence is TGTGCCAGCAAGGCGGCATCTGGGGCCAACGTCCTGACTTTC.

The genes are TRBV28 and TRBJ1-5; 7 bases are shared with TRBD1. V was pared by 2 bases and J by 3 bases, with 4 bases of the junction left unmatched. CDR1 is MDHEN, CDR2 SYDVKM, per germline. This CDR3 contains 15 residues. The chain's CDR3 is CASSLHRGTNQPQHF. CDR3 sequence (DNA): TGTGCCAGCAGTTTACACAGGGGCACCAATCAGCCCCAGCATTTT.

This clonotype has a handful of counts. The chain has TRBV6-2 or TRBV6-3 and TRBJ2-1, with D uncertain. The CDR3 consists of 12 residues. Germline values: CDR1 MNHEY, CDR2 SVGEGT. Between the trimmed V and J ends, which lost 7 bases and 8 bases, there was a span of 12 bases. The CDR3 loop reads CASTKQPYEQFF. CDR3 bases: TGTGCCAGCACCAAACAACCCTATGAGCAGTTCTTC.

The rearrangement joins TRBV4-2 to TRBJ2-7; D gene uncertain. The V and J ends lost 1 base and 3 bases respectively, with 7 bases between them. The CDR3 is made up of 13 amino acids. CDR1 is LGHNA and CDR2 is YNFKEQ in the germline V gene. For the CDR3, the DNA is TGTGCCAGCAGCCAAGGGCCCGGCTACGAGCAGTACTTC. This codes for CASSQGPGYEQYF.

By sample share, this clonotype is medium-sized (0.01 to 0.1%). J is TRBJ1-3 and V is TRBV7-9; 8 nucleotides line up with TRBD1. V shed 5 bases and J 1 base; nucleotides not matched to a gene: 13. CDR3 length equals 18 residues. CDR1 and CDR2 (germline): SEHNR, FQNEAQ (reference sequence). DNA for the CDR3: TGTGCCAGCAGCCCGACCCCCGGACAGGGATCGTCTGGAAACACCATATATTTT. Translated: CASSPTPGQGSSGNTIYF.